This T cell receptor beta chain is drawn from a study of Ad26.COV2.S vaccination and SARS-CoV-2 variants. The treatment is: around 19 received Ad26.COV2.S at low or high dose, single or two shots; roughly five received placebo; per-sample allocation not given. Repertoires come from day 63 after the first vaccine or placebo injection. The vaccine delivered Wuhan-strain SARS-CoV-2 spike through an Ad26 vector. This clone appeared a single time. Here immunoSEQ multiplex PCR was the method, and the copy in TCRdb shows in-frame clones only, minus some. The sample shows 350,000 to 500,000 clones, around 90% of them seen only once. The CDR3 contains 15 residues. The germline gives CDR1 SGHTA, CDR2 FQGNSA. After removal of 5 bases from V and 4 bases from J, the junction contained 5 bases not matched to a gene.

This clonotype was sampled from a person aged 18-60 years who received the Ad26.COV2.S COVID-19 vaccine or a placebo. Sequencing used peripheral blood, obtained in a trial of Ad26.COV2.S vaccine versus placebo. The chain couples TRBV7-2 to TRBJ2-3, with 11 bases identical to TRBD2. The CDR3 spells CASSPVAGGPDTQYF. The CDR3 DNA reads TGTGCCAGCAGCCCGGTAGCGGGAGGGCCAGATACGCAGTATTTT.